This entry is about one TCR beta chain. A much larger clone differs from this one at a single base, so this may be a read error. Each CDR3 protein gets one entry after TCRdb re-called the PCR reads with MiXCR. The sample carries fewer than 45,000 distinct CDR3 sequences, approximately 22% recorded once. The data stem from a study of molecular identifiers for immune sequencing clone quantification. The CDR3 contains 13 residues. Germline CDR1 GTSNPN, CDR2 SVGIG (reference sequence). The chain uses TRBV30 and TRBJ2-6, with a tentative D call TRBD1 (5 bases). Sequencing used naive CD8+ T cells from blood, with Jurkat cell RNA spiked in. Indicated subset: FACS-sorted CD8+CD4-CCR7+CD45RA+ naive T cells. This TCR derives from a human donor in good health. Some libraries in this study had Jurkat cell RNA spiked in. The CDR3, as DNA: TGTGCCTGGAGTGGGAGTGGGGCCAACGTCCCGACTTTC. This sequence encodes CAWSGSGANVPTF. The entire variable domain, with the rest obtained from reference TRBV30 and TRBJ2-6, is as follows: SQTIHQWPATLVQPVGSPLSLECTVEGTSNPNLYWYRQAAGRGLQLLFYSVGIGQISSEVPQNLSASRPQDRQFILSSKKLLLSDSGFYLCAWSGSGANVPTFGAGSRLTVL.